The 21 T cell receptor beta chains below all came from one sample that was sequenced in a study of OX40 agonist ivuxolimab in advanced cancers. TCRdb keeps only in-frame clones here, not all; method: immunoSEQ multiplex PCR. Among about 75,000 clones listed, approximately 81% were seen once. The sequences come from CD4+ or CD8+ T cells sorted from blood, collected in a trial of the OX40 agonist ivuxolimab. These receptors came from an adult with an advanced solid tumor such as melanoma, head and neck, liver or kidney cancer.

The chain joins TRBV18 to TRBJ2-3; TRBD2 matches at 10 bases. This CDR3 has 13 residues. V lost 8 bases to trimming and J lost 2 bases; unmatched junction nucleotides: 1. Per the germline V gene, CDR1 is KGHSH and CDR2 is LQKENI. CDR3 sequence: CASLAGDTDTQYF. The CDR3 DNA sequence: TGTGCCAGCCTAGCGGGAGACACAGATACGCAGTATTTT.

The gene calls are TRBV5-1 and TRBJ1-3, with no clear D. V dropped 4 bases and J dropped 9 bases, with 17 bases sitting between them. Germline V lookup: CDR1 SGHRS, CDR2 YFSETQ. This CDR3 has 14 amino acids. In DNA form, the CDR3 reads TGCGCCAGCAGCGTCGACCCCCTTGGAGGCACCATATATTTT. Translation: CASSVDPLGGTIYF.

The chain is built from TRBV6-5 and TRBJ1-5; D unclear. This CDR3 contains 15 residues. Looked up from germline, CDR1 is MNHEY and CDR2 is SVGAGI. V lost 7 bases, J lost 3 bases, and 16 bases lay in between. CDR3 coding DNA: TGTGCCAGCATGACGCGGGCGTCAATCAATCAGCCCCAGCATTTT. Translating gives CASMTRASINQPQHF.

This clone turned up a few times. The chain combines TRBV6-1 with TRBJ2-3, with D possibly being TRBD2 (7 bases). Germline loops: CDR1 MNHNS, CDR2 SASEGT. Deletions cut 3 bases from V and 2 bases from J, with 15 bases between. The CDR3 covers 16 residues. The CDR3 reads CASSEGGLSTTDTQYF. CDR3 DNA: TGTGCCAGCAGTGAGGGGGGGCTATCTACCACAGATACGCAGTATTTT.

The chain uses TRBV4-1 and TRBJ1-5; D perhaps matches TRBD1 (6 bases). The germline V gene encodes CDR1 MGHRA and CDR2 YSYEKL. This CDR3 region has 15 residues. V lost 0 bases, J lost 5 bases, and 11 bases lay in between. In DNA form, the CDR3 reads TGCGCCAGCAGCCAAGATCGGGGGGGGCATCAGCCCCAGCATTTT. It codes for CASSQDRGGHQPQHF.

The CDR3 DNA is TGTGCCAGCAGGGTCACGGTCGCCCTTGAAGCTTTCTTT. It encodes CASRVTVALEAFF. The chain is built from TRBV7-9 and TRBJ1-1; D not resolved. This CDR3 is built from 13 residues. V was clipped by 6 bases and J by 7 bases, with 15 bases between them. Germline-derived CDR1 and CDR2 are SEHNR and FQNEAQ (reference sequence).

The gene calls are TRBV5-1 and TRBJ2-3, with D tentatively TRBD1 (5 bases). CDR1 and CDR2 from the germline V gene are SGHRS and YFSETQ. The length of the CDR3 is 15 residues. V was pared by 1 base and J by 2 bases, with 11 bases between. CDR3: CASSLWGSITDTQYF. In DNA form, the CDR3 reads TGCGCCAGCAGCTTGTGGGGCAGTATCACAGATACGCAGTATTTT.

The chain combines TRBV11-2 with TRBJ2-7, with 10 nucleotides matching TRBD1. J lost 3 bases, V lost 5 bases, and 7 bases had no gene match. The CDR3 has 15 amino acids. Per the germline V gene, CDR1 is SGHAT and CDR2 is FQNNGV. The CDR3 nucleotides read TGTGCCAGCAGCACCGGGACAGGGGACGGCTACGAGCAGTACTTC. Translated, it gives CASSTGTGDGYEQYF.

The rearrangement joins TRBV5-1 to TRBJ2-1; possible D gene TRBD2, 5 bases. Deletions cut 7 bases from V and 0 bases from J, with 11 bases between. This CDR3 contains 14 residues. Germline V gene sequence: CDR1 SGHRS, CDR2 YFSETQ. CDR3 protein: CASAIGGSYNEQFF. As DNA, the CDR3 is TGCGCCAGCGCCATAGGAGGCTCCTACAATGAGCAGTTCTTC.

V and J are TRBV5-1 and TRBJ1-2; 9 bases map to TRBD1. With V trimmed by 3 bases and J by 4 bases, 4 bases remained unmatched. The length of the CDR3 is 14 residues. Germline V gene data show CDR1 as SGHRS and CDR2 as YFSETQ. CDR3 sequence: CASSSPGQGYGYTF. In DNA, the CDR3 is TGCGCCAGCAGCTCCCCGGGACAGGGCTATGGCTACACCTTC.

The chain couples TRBV6-5 to TRBJ2-1; TRBD2 aligns across 9 bases. The CDR3 extends over 16 amino acids. V shed 2 bases, J shed 0 bases, and the junction held 2 bases outside the gene matches. Germline lookup yields CDR1 MNHEY and CDR2 SVGAGI. This CDR3 is CASSYSSGSSYNEQFF. CDR3 nucleotide sequence: TGTGCCAGCAGTTACAGTAGCGGGAGCTCCTACAATGAGCAGTTCTTC.

This chain uses TRBV4-1 with TRBJ1-5, with 10 bases that match TRBD1. Germline CDR1 reads MGHRA; CDR2 reads YSYEKL. Unmatched junction bases numbered 15, after V lost 4 bases and J lost 0 bases. This CDR3 is built from 20 residues. The DNA of the CDR3 is TGCGCCAGCAGCCCCGGACAGGGGGTCGGTTTGGGCAATAGCAATCAGCCCCAGCATTTT. This encodes CASSPGQGVGLGNSNQPQHF.

The chain couples TRBV5-4 to TRBJ2-7, with 7 bases identical to TRBD1. With V trimmed by 4 bases and J by 2 bases, 6 bases remained unmatched. The V gene's germline CDR1 is SGHNT and CDR2 YYREEE (reference sequence). The CDR3 runs to 14 residues. The CDR3, as DNA: TGTGCCAGCAGCCCCGGGACAGATCCCTACGAGCAGTACTTC. This translates into CASSPGTDPYEQYF.

The V gene is TRBV7-9, the J gene TRBJ2-2; perhaps TRBD2 as D (5 bases). Germline CDR1 is SEHNR and CDR2 is FQNEAQ (reference sequence). Trimming shortened V by 1 base and J by 4 bases, and 19 bases separated the two germline ends. The length of the CDR3 is 18 residues. In DNA, the CDR3 is TGTGCCAGCAGCTTAGAGGTCGGAGAGGCTAGCAGCACCGGGGAGCTGTTTTTT. It is translated as CASSLEVGEASSTGELFF.

The CDR3 here is CAIHTPIRGTSGYEQYF. CDR3 in DNA: TGTGCCATCCATACCCCCATACGCGGGACTAGCGGCTACGAGCAGTACTTC. The chain recombines TRBV2 with TRBJ2-7, with TRBD2 identical over 11 bases. This CDR3 is built from 17 residues. Germline V gene sequence: CDR1 SNHLY, CDR2 FYNNEI. V shed 10 bases and J 3 bases; nucleotides not matched to a gene: 17.

This chain joins TRBV2 and TRBJ2-2, with TRBD2 identical over 13 bases. V lost 6 bases to trimming and J lost 0 bases; unmatched junction nucleotides: 19. Germline-derived CDR1 and CDR2 are SNHLY and FYNNEI. This CDR3 is 22 amino acids long. The CDR3 sequence: CASSDLPSGPGLAGPNTGELFF. Written as DNA, the CDR3 is TGTGCCAGCAGCGACCTTCCGTCGGGACCGGGACTAGCGGGACCGAACACCGGGGAGCTGTTTTTT. The variable domain in full, completed from reference TRBV2 and TRBJ2-2, reads EPEVTQTPSHQVTQMGQEVILRCVPISNHLYFYWYRQILGQKVEFLVSFYNNEISEKSEIFDDQFSVERPDGSNFTLKIRSTKLEDSAMYFCASSDLPSGPGLAGPNTGELFFGEGSRLTVL.

V and J are TRBV6-1 and TRBJ1-2, with a weak D call TRBD1 (5 bases). The germline V gene encodes CDR1 MNHNS and CDR2 SASEGT. The V end lost 6 bases, the J end lost 10 bases, and 21 bases lay between the germline ends. This CDR3 spans 14 amino acids. CDR3 in amino acids: CASSRDSTGSPYTF. In DNA, the CDR3 is TGTGCCAGCAGCCGCGACAGTACCGGGAGTCCCTACACCTTC.

J is TRBJ1-1 and V is TRBV4-1, with D tentatively TRBD1 (5 bases). Trimming stripped 1 base from V and 3 bases from J, with 9 bases between. The CDR3 length is 14 residues. The germline V gene has CDR1 MGHRA and CDR2 YSYEKL. CDR3 sequence (DNA): TGCGCCAGCAGCCAAGCCAGAGGGGACACTGAAGCTTTCTTT. Translating gives CASSQARGDTEAFF.

The J gene is TRBJ1-6, the V gene TRBV5-4, with a tentative D call TRBD1 (5 bases). The CDR3 is 17 residues long. Between the trimmed V and J ends, which lost 4 bases and 0 bases, there was a span of 14 bases. From germline, CDR1 is SGHNT and CDR2 YYREEE (reference sequence). CDR3 nucleotides: TGTGCCAGCAGCCCGACAGCTCCTAGCTCCTATAATTCACCCCTCCACTTT. It is translated as CASSPTAPSSYNSPLHF.

V gene TRBV28 combines with J gene TRBJ2-1, with D perhaps given as TRBD1 or TRBD2 (5 bases each). This CDR3 is built from 16 residues. Germline V CDR1 and CDR2: MDHEN, SYDVKM. V gave up 4 bases and J gave up 8 bases, with 21 bases separating them. The CDR3 region is CASSYQRDPSTYEQFF. The CDR3 bases are TGTGCCAGCAGTTACCAACGGGACCCATCCACCTATGAGCAGTTCTTC. The complete variable domain, with remaining parts taken from reference TRBV28 and TRBJ2-1, reads DVKVTQSSRYLVKRTGEKVFLECVQDMDHENMFWYRQDPGLGLRLIYFSYDVKMKEKGDIPEGYSVSREKKERFSLILESASTNQTSMYLCASSYQRDPSTYEQFFGPGTRLTVL.

This chain links TRBV28 with TRBJ2-1; weak D call: TRBD2 (6 bases). Trimming stripped 4 bases from V and 11 bases from J, with 21 bases between. Germline assignment: CDR1 MDHEN and CDR2 SYDVKM. The CDR3 runs 15 residues. The CDR3 nucleotides are TGTGCCAGCAGTTCCCCGAGACGGGGAGGATTTAAGCAGTTCTTC. This encodes CASSSPRRGGFKQFF. The whole variable domain, filled in from reference TRBV28 and TRBJ2-1, reads DVKVTQSSRYLVKRTGEKVFLECVQDMDHENMFWYRQDPGLGLRLIYFSYDVKMKEKGDIPEGYSVSREKKERFSLILESASTNQTSMYLCASSSPRRGGFKQFFGPGTRLTVL.